This passage covers 4 T cell receptor beta chains from one sample sequenced in a study of T cell changes during pregnancy in multiple sclerosis (dated by TCRdb to the late 2010s). Preparation of the library involved the immunoSEQ multiplex PCR assay. TCRdb stores this immuneACCESS table with in-frame sequences only. Part of the clones is absent; in the studies checked, under half of the shortfall reflects unresolved V genes, and no reason is known for the rest. Counted in this sample were 35,000 to 45,000 clones; 90% of them appeared once. Approximately 4.7% of the sample goes to the ten largest clones. The sequencing used peripheral blood, collected in the second trimester of pregnancy. The receptors come from a female donor in good health, enrolled as a control in a pregnancy study.

The genes are TRBV29-1 and TRBJ2-1; D remains unclear. The V and J ends lost 4 bases and 4 bases respectively, with 8 bases between them. The CDR3 sequence is 12 residues long. Germline CDR1 is SQVTM and CDR2 is ANQGSEA. In DNA, the CDR3 is TGCAGCGTTGGTCAGGTATACAATGAGCAGTTCTTC. Its protein is CSVGQVYNEQFF.

The genes are TRBV13 and TRBJ2-1; TRBD2 matches 8 bases. This CDR3 comprises 14 residues. Germline V gene sequence: CDR1 PRHDT, CDR2 FYEKMQ (reference sequence). Germline trimming cut 7 bases from V and 5 bases from J; bases unmatched to any gene: 7. Written as DNA, the CDR3 is TGTGCCAGCACCCCAAGCGGGGGAAACAATGAGCAGTTCTTC. Amino acids: CASTPSGGNNEQFF.

The J gene is TRBJ1-6, the V gene TRBV9; D not certain. Trimming took off 3 bases at V and 7 bases at J, with 14 bases between the two ends. The CDR3 is made up of 15 amino acids. From germline, CDR1 is SGDLS and CDR2 YYNGEE. The CDR3 DNA is TGTGCCAGCAGCGCTGGTCCTACCCTAAATTCACCCCTCCACTTT. It codes for CASSAGPTLNSPLHF. The full variable domain, completed using reference TRBV9 and TRBJ1-6, is DSGVTQTPKHLITATGQRVTLRCSPRSGDLSVYWYQQSLDQGLQFLIQYYNGEERAKGNILERFSAQQFPDLHSELNLSSLELGDSALYFCASSAGPTLNSPLHFGNGTRLTVT.

The chain recombines TRBV6-4 with TRBJ2-3; 10 nucleotides agree with TRBD1. The trim removed 4 bases at V and 1 base at J, leaving 2 bases unmatched. The CDR3 totals 15 residues. Germline lookup yields CDR1 MRHNA and CDR2 SNTAGT. The CDR3 DNA reads TGTGCCAGCAGTGTGACAGGGGGCGGCACAGATACGCAGTATTTT. Translating it yields CASSVTGGGTDTQYF.